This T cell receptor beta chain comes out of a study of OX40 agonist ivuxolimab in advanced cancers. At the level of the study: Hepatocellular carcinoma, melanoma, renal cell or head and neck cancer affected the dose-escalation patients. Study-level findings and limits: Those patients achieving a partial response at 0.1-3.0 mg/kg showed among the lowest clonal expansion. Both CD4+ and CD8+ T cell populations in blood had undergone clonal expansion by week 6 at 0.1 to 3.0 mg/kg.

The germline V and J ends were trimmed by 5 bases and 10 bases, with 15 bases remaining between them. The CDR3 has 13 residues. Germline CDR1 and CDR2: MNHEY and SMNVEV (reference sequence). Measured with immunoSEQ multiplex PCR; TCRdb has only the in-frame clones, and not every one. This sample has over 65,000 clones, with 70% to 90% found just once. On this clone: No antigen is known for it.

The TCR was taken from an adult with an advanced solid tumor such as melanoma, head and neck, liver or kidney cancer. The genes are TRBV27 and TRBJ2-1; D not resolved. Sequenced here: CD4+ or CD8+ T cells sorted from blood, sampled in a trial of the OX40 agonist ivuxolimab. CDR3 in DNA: TGTGCCAGCAGTAGGGATAGGGCTCGAGAGCAGTTCTTC. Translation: CASSRDRAREQFF.